These 17 T cell receptor beta chains were all obtained from the same sample, sequenced in a study of blood T cells in healthy people across ages. The authors ran a second PCR of roughly 6 to 12 cycles using a sample-barcoded 5' primer and a J-beta primer mix. From the 5' RACE reads, TCRdb called clonotypes with MiXCR, one entry per CDR3 protein. The repertoire holds hundreds of thousands of distinct CDR3 sequences, with 49% as singletons. Sequencing was carried out using blood. These receptors came from a woman aged 60 to 75 in good health.

In its sample, this clonotype was seen a few times. The V and J genes are TRBV12-3 or TRBV12-4 and TRBJ1-1; D possibly corresponds to TRBD1 (6 bases). V lost 4 bases, J lost 6 bases, and 12 bases lay in between. The CDR3 is 13 amino acids. The CDR3 loop reads CASSYDRTAEAFF. The DNA for the CDR3 is TGTGCCAGCAGTTACGACAGGACTGCTGAAGCTTTCTTT.

This clonotype appeared a few times. The chain joins TRBV12-3 or TRBV12-4 to TRBJ2-4; D uncertain. CDR3 length: 16 residues. Trimming stripped 1 base from V and 1 base from J, with 11 bases between. The CDR3 nucleotides are TGTGCCAGCAGTTTAGGTCCGGCTCTCGCCAAAAACATTCAGTACTTC. This codes for CASSLGPALAKNIQYF.

The table lists this clonotype with a few counts. The genes are TRBV24-1 and TRBJ2-1; 14 bases are shared with TRBD2. Losses at the gene ends were 9 bases for V and 7 bases for J; bases not matched to a gene: 4. The CDR3 is made up of 14 amino acids. Looked up from germline, CDR1 is KGHDR and CDR2 is SFDVKD. The CDR3 loop is CATQGTSGRNEQFF. CDR3 nucleotide sequence: TGTGCCACCCAAGGGACTAGCGGGAGAAATGAGCAGTTCTTC.

This clonotype was picked up a small number of times. This chain connects TRBV28 to TRBJ2-3; D not resolved. V shed 2 bases and J shed 4 bases, with 16 bases lying between them. The CDR3 is 16 residues long. Germline assignment: CDR1 MDHEN and CDR2 SYDVKM. The CDR3 region is CASSLATGAYPDTQYF. The CDR3 coding sequence is TGTGCCAGCAGTTTAGCGACTGGCGCATACCCAGATACGCAGTATTTT.

This sequence joins TRBV6-6 and TRBJ1-4; D is possibly TRBD1 (5 bases). The CDR3 runs 11 residues. CDR1 and CDR2 (germline): MNHNY, SVGAGI (reference sequence). V dropped 5 bases and J dropped 12 bases, with 10 bases sitting between them. This chain's CDR3 is CASSRQGELFF. The CDR3 nucleotides are TGTGCCAGCAGTCGTCAAGGGGAACTGTTTTTT.

The chain has TRBV6-6 and TRBJ1-3; the D is unclear. V was trimmed by 5 bases and J by 0 bases, leaving 11 bases between them. CDR3 length: 15 amino acids. Germline values: CDR1 MNHNY, CDR2 SVGAGI (reference sequence). In DNA form, the CDR3 reads TGTGCCAGCAGTGCGACGGATAGCTCTGGAAACACCATATATTTT. Translation gives CASSATDSSGNTIYF.

This clonotype has a single count. CDR3 in amino acids: CASSFRAPSGNEQYF. CDR3 coding DNA: TGTGCCAGCAGTTTCAGGGCTCCTAGCGGGAACGAGCAGTATTTT. V gene TRBV28 combines with J gene TRBJ2-3; the match to TRBD2 covers 9 bases. The CDR3 consists of 15 residues. Germline V CDR1 and CDR2: MDHEN, SYDVKM. V shed 3 bases, J shed 11 bases, and the junction held 12 bases outside the gene matches.

Details on this clonotype: A read error may account for a junction end that differs from germline. This chain uses TRBV7-2 with TRBJ2-7; tentatively, D is TRBD2 (6 bases). Germline loops: CDR1 SGHTA, CDR2 FQGNSA. The CDR3 covers 13 residues. The CDR3 DNA reads as TGTGCCAGCAGCGTAGCGGAACTCTACGAGCAGTACTTC. It codes for CASSVAELYEQYF.

The genes are TRBV6-2 or TRBV6-3 and TRBJ2-1; 9 nucleotides match TRBD1. The ends lost 5 bases at V and 6 bases at J; junction bases unmatched: 17. The CDR3 runs to 18 residues. The germline V gene encodes CDR1 MNHEY and CDR2 SVGEGT. The CDR3 is CASSLTTPTGGRSNEQFF. CDR3 DNA sequence: TGTGCCAGCAGTCTAACTACCCCAACAGGGGGCCGCAGCAATGAGCAGTTCTTC.

This clonotype was picked up one time. One end of the junction is discordant with germline, which a read error may explain. The gene calls are TRBV5-1 and TRBJ2-5; weak D call: TRBD1 (5 bases). Germline CDR1 reads SGHRS; CDR2 reads YFSETQ. The CDR3 has 12 residues. In DNA, the CDR3 is TGCGCCGGCAGCAAGACAGTAGAGACCCAGTACTTC. Its protein product is CAGSKTVETQYF.

The CDR3 DNA reads TGCAGCGTTGCCAGCCTCAACTCTGGGGCCAACGTCCTGACTTTC. This encodes CSVASLNSGANVLTF. The rearrangement uses TRBV29-1 and TRBJ2-6; no clear D gene. Germline assignment: CDR1 SQVTM and CDR2 ANQGSEA. V was shortened by 4 bases and J by 0 bases, with 10 bases between the two germline ends. The CDR3 sequence is 15 residues long.

This chain's CDR3 is CASSWGGSVTDTQYF. CDR3 in DNA: TGTGCCAGCAGTTGGGGGGGCTCCGTCACAGATACGCAGTATTTT. This chain uses TRBV27 with TRBJ2-3; D possibly corresponds to TRBD2 (7 bases). The germline CDR1 and CDR2 sequences are MNHEY and SMNVEV (reference sequence). V dropped 4 bases and J dropped 2 bases, with 13 bases sitting between them. The CDR3 loop spans 15 amino acids.

This clonotype was counted many times. The junction shows a germline mismatch at one end, possibly a read error. V gene TRBV5-1 combines with J gene TRBJ1-2, with 9 bases that match TRBD1. In germline, CDR1 is SGHRS, CDR2 YFSETQ. The CDR3 extends over 13 amino acids. The CDR3 here is CASSLGQGNGYTF. The DNA for the CDR3 is TGTGCCAGCAGCCTAGGACAGGGGAACGGCTACACCTTC.

This clonotype was seen at least ten times. V gene TRBV7-9 combines with J gene TRBJ1-2; D possibly corresponds to TRBD1 (6 bases). The length of the CDR3 is 16 residues. V lost 5 bases to trimming and J lost 0 bases, with 16 bases between them. CDR1 and CDR2 (germline): SEHNR, FQNEAQ (reference sequence). CDR3 DNA: TGTGCCAGCAGCCCCGGAGGACAGTCAGCTAACTATGGCTACACCTTC. Amino acids: CASSPGGQSANYGYTF.

J is TRBJ1-2 and V is TRBV20-1; weak D call: TRBD1 (5 bases). V gave up 5 bases and J gave up 3 bases, with 13 bases separating them. Germline V gene data show CDR1 as DFQATT and CDR2 as SNEGSKA (reference sequence). The CDR3 contains 13 residues. The CDR3 nucleotides read TGCAGTGCTTCGGCACGGGGGTACTATGGCTACACCTTC. Its translation: CSASARGYYGYTF.

The chain combines TRBV20-1 with TRBJ2-2, with D unclear. The CDR3 consists of 12 residues. The germline V gene has CDR1 DFQATT and CDR2 SNEGSKA (reference sequence). Trimming removed 6 bases from V and 1 base from J, with 6 bases in between. CDR3 in DNA: TGCAGTGCCAGGAGGAACACCGGGGAGCTGTTTTTT. It codes for CSARRNTGELFF.

This clonotype was seen many times. The chain is built from TRBV5-1 and TRBJ2-1, with D possibly TRBD2 on 6 matching bases. Trimming stripped 2 bases from V and 7 bases from J, with 13 bases between. This CDR3 region has 14 residues. In germline, CDR1 is SGHRS, CDR2 YFSETQ. CDR3 nucleotide sequence: TGCGCCAGCAGCTTTAGCGGATCAAAAAATGAGCAGTTCTTC. Translation gives CASSFSGSKNEQFF.